Presented here are 10 T cell receptor beta chains from one specimen sequenced in a study of cytomegalovirus exposure and HLA in healthy donors. The PCR used 60 Vbeta and 13 Jbeta primers. Sequenced by immunoSEQ multiplex PCR; TCRdb stores in-frame clones only, minus some. In the table there are fewer than 150,000 clones, around 80% of which are singletons. The sample consisted of PBMCs. All receptors derive from a young man in good health and CMV-seronegative.

J is TRBJ1-5 and V is TRBV6-6, with 9 bases fitting TRBD1. From germline, CDR1 is MNHNY and CDR2 SVGAGI (reference sequence). J was trimmed by 7 bases and V by 6 bases; bases with no gene match: 13. This CDR3 contains 16 residues. CDR3 loop: CASRITGTGNLQPQHF. Written as DNA, the CDR3 is TGTGCCAGCAGAATTACCGGGACAGGGAATTTACAGCCCCAGCATTTT.

The chain couples TRBV30 to TRBJ1-2; D uncertain. CDR1 is GTSNPN and CDR2 is SVGIG in the germline V gene (reference sequence). The ends were cut back, 2 bases at V and 7 bases at J, with 8 bases in the middle. CDR3 length equals 11 residues. This CDR3 is CAWSTGRGYTF. The CDR3 bases are TGTGCCTGGAGTACTGGGCGTGGCTACACCTTC.

The DNA of the CDR3 is TGTGCCAGCAGTTTAATGGCAGGCCTAATCAGGGGCTACACCTTC. It yields the protein CASSLMAGLIRGYTF. The V and J genes are TRBV28 and TRBJ1-2; no clear D. V was shortened by 2 bases and J by 8 bases, with 18 bases between the two germline ends. The germline V gene encodes CDR1 MDHEN and CDR2 SYDVKM. The CDR3 spans 15 residues.

This clone was seen only once. The rearrangement joins TRBV2 to TRBJ2-3; no clear D gene. The germline V and J ends were trimmed by 7 bases and 4 bases, with 21 bases remaining between them. Germline V gene sequence: CDR1 SNHLY, CDR2 FYNNEI. The CDR3 covers 16 residues. Written as DNA, the CDR3 is TGTGCCAGCATCGAAGAACTACTCGGGTTCCCAGATACGCAGTATTTT. It is translated as CASIEELLGFPDTQYF.

This rearrangement joins TRBV28 to TRBJ2-5; D gene ambiguous. Trimming removed 7 bases from V and 4 bases from J, with 7 bases in between. Germline values: CDR1 MDHEN, CDR2 SYDVKM. The CDR3 totals 11 residues. CDR3 coding DNA: TGTGCCAGCATCGGTCGAGAGACCCAGTACTTC. This encodes CASIGRETQYF.

This sequence joins TRBV7-6 and TRBJ2-5; 9 positions match TRBD2. Germline CDR1 and CDR2: SGHVS and FNYEAQ. J lost 5 bases, V lost 2 bases, and 12 bases had no gene match. The CDR3 sequence is 17 residues long. DNA of the CDR3: TGTGCCAGCAGCTTACGGGGAGGTAGCGGGAGTGTGGAGACCCAGTACTTC. Amino acid sequence: CASSLRGGSGSVETQYF.

The chain has TRBV19 and TRBJ1-5, with 8 bases fitting TRBD1. The CDR3 consists of 15 residues. Trimming took 10 bases from V and 4 from J; bases not matched to a gene: 12. The V gene's germline CDR1 is LNHDA and CDR2 SQIVND (reference sequence). CDR3: CATTRDRTLNQPQHF. The CDR3, as DNA: TGTGCCACCACCCGGGACAGGACTTTGAATCAGCCCCAGCATTTT.

The chain employs TRBV28 and TRBJ1-2, with D possibly matching TRBD1 (6 bases). Trimming removed 6 bases at V and 4 bases at J, with 18 bases between. Per germline, CDR1 MDHEN and CDR2 SYDVKM. The length of the CDR3 is 15 residues. The CDR3 nucleotides read TGTGCCAGCAGAGAACAGGGTCCCCTCAGCTATGGCTACACCTTC. Translated, it gives CASREQGPLSYGYTF.

The chain couples TRBV13 to TRBJ2-1, with 15 nucleotides matching TRBD2. Germline loops: CDR1 PRHDT, CDR2 FYEKMQ (reference sequence). Trimming removed 5 bases from V and 0 bases from J; junction bases left unmatched: 8. CDR3 length: 19 amino acids. CDR3 region: CASSPGLAGGYSSYNEQFF. The CDR3 nucleotides read TGTGCCAGCAGCCCGGGACTAGCGGGGGGATACAGCTCCTACAATGAGCAGTTCTTC.

The chain employs TRBV6-5 and TRBJ2-3, with D tentatively TRBD2 (7 bases). The germline gives CDR1 MNHEY, CDR2 SVGAGI. V shed 7 bases and J shed 4 bases, with 15 bases lying between them. The CDR3 totals 14 residues. The CDR3 loop reads CASIGGRIPDTQYF. DNA for the CDR3: TGTGCCAGCATCGGGGGGCGAATCCCAGATACGCAGTATTTT.